This TCR beta chain is from a study of neurological immune-mediated disorders (dated by TCRdb to about 2019). With regard to the full study: Peripheral blood TCR-beta repertoires from HTLV-I-associated myelopathy (HAM/TSP) patients, multiple sclerosis patients and healthy controls were compared by UMI-based sequencing. The cohort included roughly 71 subjects: about 15 with HAM/TSP, some 35 with multiple sclerosis, and 20 healthy controls. The approximately 99 TCR-beta libraries included longitudinal samples, technical triplicates and paired sorted CD4+ and CD8+ T-cell subsets alongside PBMC samples. Findings and caveats that apply to the study as a whole: Across subjects, expanded clones never shared an identical CDR3 amino acid sequence, which suggests that the TCR-beta repertoires in every group were private. TCR clonal expansion was highest in HAM/TSP patients and lowest in MS patients, with MS patients falling below even healthy controls.

cDNA was synthesized by template-switch 5'RACE using a primer with a 10-nucleotide random unique molecular identifier that tagged each TCR transcript. Every sequencing run yielded over 170 million TCR-beta sequences covering 15-18 subjects. The RNeasy kit was used to extract total RNA. The KAPA Real-time Library Amplification kit was used to amplify TCR-beta VDJ regions with primers for the TCR constant region and the 5'RACE anchor. A first PCR added sample indexes and Illumina adaptors, and a second PCR then raised library yield. After Ampure bead purification, the roughly 650 bp TCR product was size-selected on a 2% E-gel SizeSelection system. Library quality was checked on a Bioanalyzer, concentration was measured with Qubit, and libraries were quantified with the Kapa Library Quantification kit before pooling. Paired-end 2 x 150 bp sequencing of the libraries was performed on an Illumina HiSeq 2500. To increase sequence diversity, about 25-31% phiX was spiked into each library pool. In the authors' own workflow: Quality-filtered reads were processed with the UMI-based MiGEC pipeline, which removed over 90% of raw TCR sequences during error correction. IMGT germline references were used for aligning VDJ genes, and each clonotype was defined as a unique CDR3 amino acid sequence together with its V-J genes. VDJtools evaluated clonal expansion, Shannon diversity and CDR3 relatedness (CalcPairwiseDistances, ClusterSamples); CLCbio workbench built phylogenetic trees. Using coefficient-of-variation modelling across technical triplicates, the study counted a clone as expanded if it had at least 8 unique UMIs. TCRdb reanalyzed the raw reads on its own, using fastp at Q25 for trimming and MiXCR for clone calling, and kept in-frame beta chains. Rows matching on CDR3 protein sequence are summarized as one entry with the most common DNA and genes. TCRdb assigned the V and J calls; the authors' analysis was not used. The sample table records more than 35,000 distinct CDR3 sequences; about 6% of these occur just once. The ten largest clones take up around 0.52% of the sample.

The healthy controls were volunteers from a blood bank in Maryland, USA. Sorted-subset TCR libraries were prepared from approximately 1 million sorted CD4+ or CD8+ T cells. Peripheral blood was subjected to Ficoll-Hypaque density gradient centrifugation to isolate PBMCs, which were then cryopreserved in liquid nitrogen. Paired sorted CD4+ and CD8+ subsets came from healthy controls, HAM/TSP patients and MS patients. CDR1 and CDR2, per the germline V gene (reference sequence), are MNHEY and SMNVEV. The CDR3 runs 16 amino acids, cysteine and phenylalanine included. The only DNA kept is the CDR3, 48 bases in frame from the first base. Cut back by 3 bases and 2 bases, the V and J ends lie 17 bases apart. In its sample, this clonotype was seen many times. Its target antigen remains unknown. Per-nucleotide qualities are absent, and no much larger clonotype sits a single base away.

Rearrangement joined TRBV27 to TRBJ2-7, with the D gene possibly TRBD1 or TRBD2, each one fitting 5 bases. The specimen was CD4+ T cells from blood. The receptor's source is a woman between 40 and 50 years old in good health. The CDR3 in this case is CASSLRADSFTYEQYF. The sequence in DNA is TGTGCCAGCAGTTTGAGGGCCGACAGCTTTACCTACGAGCAGTACTTC.